This section outlines one T cell receptor beta chain sequence together with its context. Its antigen is not known. Everyone who donated was a healthy bone marrow donor. The CDR3 has 16 amino acids. Trimming removed 8 bases from V and 2 bases from J; junction bases left unmatched: 14. The germline CDR1 and CDR2 sequences are SEHNR and FQNEAQ (reference sequence). This PCR relied on a set of 60 Vbeta primers and 13 Jbeta primers. Methods used by the authors: Roughly 81 million unique TCR beta chains, roughly 11 million shared, were counted in a later analysis. Method: immunoSEQ multiplex PCR; TCRdb's copy keeps in-frame clones and lacks some. From that table come the V and J calls and clone size; the DNA was used to work out D and trimming. The sample lists 150,000 to 200,000 clones, approximately 79% occurring once. The data were obtained in a study of cytomegalovirus exposure and HLA in healthy donors.

Study results and limitations: Sequencing probably produced one cluster of sequence variants that were highly shared. Rarity held for most TCR sequences, but there were some public TCRs that occurred in many donors.

The sample consisted of PBMCs. The V call is TRBV7-9, the J call TRBJ1-2; 7 positions agree with TRBD1. The origin of this receptor is a young woman in good health and CMV-seropositive. The CDR3 spells CASGDTWDSQNYGYTF. For the CDR3, the DNA is TGTGCCAGCGGTGATACATGGGACAGTCAAAACTATGGCTACACCTTC.